Each of the 2 T cell receptor beta chains below was sequenced from the same sample in a study of cytomegalovirus exposure and HLA in healthy donors. In the PCR, 60 Vbeta and 13 Jbeta primers were used. Profiling relied on immunoSEQ multiplex PCR, and the TCRdb table lists in-frame clones only, not all of them. The data contain about 120,000 clones, 70% to 90% of them singletons. The sequenced sample was PBMCs. These receptors all stem from a man between 35 and 55 years old in good health and CMV-seronegative.

As to this clone: Compared with germline, one end of the junction differs, possibly owing to a read error. The V and J genes are TRBV7-2 and TRBJ2-7; unclear D gene. In germline, CDR1 is SGHTA, CDR2 FQGNSA. The CDR3 is made up of 14 amino acids. CDR3 DNA sequence: TGCGCCAGCAGCTTAAGGTCGGTAGCTCCCGAGCAGTACTTC. It specifies CASSLRSVAPEQYF.

The J gene is TRBJ1-6, the V gene TRBV27; 9 nucleotides match TRBD1. The CDR3 runs to 16 residues. Germline CDR1 MNHEY, CDR2 SMNVEV (reference sequence). With V trimmed by 6 bases and J by 11 bases, 14 bases remained unmatched. This chain's CDR3 is CASSPARGQGNPPLHF. CDR3 DNA: TGTGCCAGCAGCCCCGCGCGGGGACAGGGCAATCCACCCCTCCACTTT.